The following is a T cell receptor (beta chain) sequence with its context. The target of this receptor is not known. No base quality information exists; no much larger clone differs at one position. The germline V gene encodes CDR1 MNHNS and CDR2 SASEGT. Trimming costs V 0 bases and J 0 bases, and their ends lie 6 bases apart. Reading from cysteine to phenylalanine, the CDR3 counts 14 amino acids. Only the CDR3 portion is preserved as DNA: 42 bases, with reading frame beginning at the first base. This sample stems from a study of cytomegalovirus exposure and HLA in healthy donors (dated by TCRdb to 2016 to 2017). In the study overall: In an earlier analysis of roughly 500 of the donors, 250 to 300 Gb of sequence data and 100 million or so unique TCR beta sequences from about 179 million T cells were reported. A handful of DR-DQ haplotypes were handled as single units for association and clustering because linkage in the cohort was strong. Along with the roughly 610-subject first cohort, a separate validation cohort of over 90 different subjects was used. The later analysis used no new phenotypic data to find candidate immune exposures, relying instead on TCR beta sequences and their occurrence across donors. To predict cytomegalovirus infection status, the study combined high-throughput TCR immunosequencing, statistical association of individual TCRs with disease status, and machine learning. Roughly 300 gigabases of sequencing data and approximately 91 million unique TCR sequences made up an early release that covered fewer than 650 HLA-typed donors. Both class I and class II loci were covered by HLA typing, at four-digit resolution. To decide whether each TCR beta V gene segment behaved as functional or pseudogenic, an earlier analysis of approximately 590 of the donors relied on high-throughput TCR beta sequencing. Of the 300 to 500 genotyped donors, 70% to 90% were placed in the genetic ancestry cluster associated with self-reported Caucasian donors. Using immunosequencing, the study profiled T cell repertoires from around 680 subjects and related those repertoires to cytomegalovirus serostatus. The study aimed to test whether cataloging public T cell receptors could reveal signatures of past pathogen exposure. Genome-wide SNP genotypes for about three fifths of the 666 donors were used in a later genetic analysis, which treated that subset as a discovery cohort. On average, 235,054 unique TCR beta nucleotide sequences were sequenced per donor among about 400 genotyped donors of the cohort, with roughly 19% of those sequences being non-productive. Donor age, sex, ethnicity and CMV serostatus were collected together with the repertoire data. A later analysis re-examined previously published TCR beta repertoires from roughly 720 donors and added high-resolution HLA genotyping to investigate patterns of TCR occurrence. Typing coverage varied by locus: roughly 629-640 donors for A, B, C, DRB1 and DQB1; roughly 510 for DQA1; around 610 for DPA1; some 470 for DPB1. Every repertoire in the discovery cohort had been generated on one and the same sequencing platform. The study at large found these results: A later analysis found that most CMV-associated TCR beta chains appeared HLA-restricted, with HLA associations seemingly driven largely by CMV exposure. Three of the identified cytomegalovirus-associated TCR beta chains were confirmed in vitro to be specific for cytomegalovirus antigens. Some IMGT-functional V segments, including TRBV6-2 and TRBV6-3, could not be told apart with the 87-base-pair reads, so those segments were excluded. The study listed around 160 TCR beta chains as associated with cytomegalovirus. The authors suggested that the approach could potentially be extended to other disease states and immunological phenotypes. A later analysis found that HLA-associated TCR beta chains were more clonally expanded and had lower generation probabilities than equally common non-associated chains. Roughly uniform sequencing depth across donors was assumed in presence/absence analyses, although this assumption may not hold. In a later analysis, over 15,000 TCR beta sequences were associated with specific HLA alleles at a false discovery rate of 0.05. A further reported finding was that TCR beta sequences accurately predicted the HLA-A and HLA-B alleles for most subjects in the first cohort. A later genetic analysis associated a missense DCLRE1C variant with V-gene and J-gene trimming of TCR beta chains, and an independent cohort replicated the association. Cytomegalovirus status was reported to be diagnosed by the classifier with high specificity and sensitivity in both the original and validation cohorts. Across donors, most TCR sequences were observed very rarely, whereas some public TCRs were present in many individuals. According to a later analysis, TCR association rates differed among HLA loci, with DRB1 alleles showing the most associated TCRs and HLA-C alleles showing the fewest. Because counts were too low, more than 15 rarely observed V segments, including chromosome 9 orphons, were excluded from the earlier analysis of some 590 of the donors. A cluster of highly shared sequence variants was judged likely to be a technical artifact of the sequencing pipeline. Because HLA typing was unavailable for some donors at each locus, only the typed subset was used in association tests. Several of the top co-occurrence clusters appeared to be linked to parvovirus B19, influenza, CMV and Epstein-Barr virus, according to a later analysis. Correlated functional status among segregating V segments might be attributable to linkage disequilibrium, but an unknown experimental factor could not be ruled out. In this cohort, only TCR beta chains were sequenced, and detectable features were limited by the absence of alpha or paired-chain data. When HLA alleles, especially DR and DQ, strongly co-occurred, TCR associations were difficult to assign to individual alleles. CMV serostatus was the only immune exposure information available for the cohort. A later genetic analysis reported fewer N-insertions in productive TCRs among donors in an Asian-associated ancestry cluster than the roughly 640-donor mean. Broadly in line with IMGT annotations, most TCR beta V segments showed up in productive rearrangements about 87% or about 30% of the time in an earlier analysis of under 700 of the donors.

The cohort comprised 670 or so healthy bone marrow donors. Cohort members were all nominally healthy when sampled, although unrecorded immune exposures were likely present. The donor was CMV seronegative and belonged to the group of more than 300 seronegative cohort members. A peripheral blood sample was provided by each donor, and peripheral blood mononuclear cells were used for TCR beta sequencing. The Qiagen DNeasy Blood Extraction Kit was used to extract genomic DNA from the blood cell samples. Library creation used the immunoSEQ multiplex PCR assay. For the multiplex PCR, a mixture combining 60 forward primers for TCR Vbeta segments and 13 reverse primers for TCR Jbeta segments was used. The CDR3 region of rearranged TCR beta genes was amplified from genomic DNA by a multiplex PCR assay. The amplified TCR beta libraries were sequenced on the Illumina HiSeq System as 87-base-pair reads. Concerning the study's data processing: Across the roughly 640 repertoires, a later analysis counted some 81 million unique TCR beta chains, around 11 million of which were shared by at least two donors. Raw reads were error-corrected and collapsed into unique sequences by a nearest-neighbor algorithm in which closely related sequences were merged to remove PCR and sequencing errors. Alignment of CDR3 sequences to IMGT reference sequences was used to assign V, D and J gene segments. Each retained sequence needed at least a six-nucleotide match to both a V gene segment and a J gene segment. A rearrangement counted as productive if the CDR3 had no stop codons and remained in frame with V and J, and every other rearrangement counted as non-productive. CDR3 was defined according to IMGT convention as the region running from the second conserved V-encoded cysteine to the conserved J-encoded phenylalanine. In an earlier analysis of roughly 610 of the donors, sequences lacking an unambiguous match to a single V gene segment were excluded. In an earlier analysis of 450 to 750 of the donors, a V segment was called functional when productive rearrangements were above 56.7%, and segregating when the standard deviation between donors exceeded 5%. A statistical classification framework was built to diagnose cytomegalovirus status from the catalog of TCR beta chain sequences. In a later analysis, V and J genes were assigned by comparing TCR nucleotide sequences against IMGT/GENE-DB human TR gene sequences. The TCRdist pipeline was used in a later analysis to assign CDR3 sequences and most-parsimonious VDJ recombination scenarios. In a later analysis, each TCR beta chain was defined by its CDR3 amino acid sequence together with its V-gene family, and reads lacking a unique V-gene family were excluded. In a later analysis, fewer than 650 highly shared, low-generation-probability nucleotide sequences were removed to address suspected cross-contamination and a sequencing artifact. For each public chain, a later analysis derived a clonal expansion index from normalized ranks of inferred template counts within each repertoire. Generation probabilities in a later analysis came from a VDJ recombination model fitted to out-of-frame rearrangements, and those results were checked against IGoR. In a later analysis, hypergeometric tests were used to score TCR-TCR, TCR-HLA and TCR-CMV co-occurrence, with a repertoire-size bias correction applied to TCR pairs. A later analysis estimated false discovery rates by permuting HLA or CMV assignments 20 times. In a later analysis, co-occurring TCRs were grouped with DBSCAN, and TCRdist sequence similarity was added when clustering was performed within HLA-allele-positive subsets. Co-occurrence clustering excluded repertoires with fewer than 30,000 or more than 120,000 public chains, plus five with anomalous nucleotide sharing. Here the immuneACCESS table is served through TCRdb, limited to in-frame sequences with V and J called. Missing clones are a known gap in these copies; in checked studies unresolved V genes cover under half, and the rest lacks a known reason. Clonal size and the V and J genes are those of that table, whereas D and trimming came from the DNA. The sample table contains 150,000 to 200,000 clones; only one count was recorded for 70% to 80% of them. Approximately 2.1% of the sample comes from the top ten.

The TCR comes from a woman between 45 and 65 years old in good health and CMV-seronegative. Sample: PBMCs. The chain links TRBV6-1 with TRBJ2-7, with the D gene too uncertain to name. The DNA sequence reads TGTGCCAGCAGTGAAGCGGGCACCTCCTACGAGCAGTACTTC. This gives the protein CASSEAGTSYEQYF.